This T cell receptor (beta chain) was profiled in a study of blood T cell repertoires in COVID-19 (dated by TCRdb to the early 2020s). With regard to the full study: The collaborator samples originated in the United States, Italy and Spain and spanned the acute and convalescent phases of COVID-19. Deeply sampled blood TCRbeta repertoires from subjects exposed to, actively infected with, or recovered from COVID-19 were included in the dataset. The repertoires were released in a freely available public database intended as a resource for research on the immune response to SARS-CoV-2. HLA class I and class II types, where available, came from metadata supplied by the sample provider rather than from assay-based typing. A de-identified subject ID, COVID-19 status, age in years and sex were almost always included in the sample metadata. The samples were drawn from two sources: the first 160 participants of the ongoing ImmuneRACE study, and 1,000 to 1,500 subjects contributed by 6 global collaborators. The material from the prospective study consisted of cDNA or gDNA derived from T cells, B-cell-depleted T cells, or PBMCs. Overall study results and their limits: The quantity of clinical and demographic metadata differed by source and by participant and was supplied without curation.

The CDR3 runs 13 residues from the cysteine to the phenylalanine. Only the CDR3 region is kept as DNA, spanning 39 bases read in frame from base 1. The junction carries 10 bases between V and J, which are trimmed by 3 bases and 7 bases respectively. Sequences LGHNA (CDR1) and YSLEER (CDR2) are obtained from the germline V gene. One collaborating source in Seattle enrolled patients while the patients were actively infected and followed the patients over time throughout the course of disease. Whole blood was collected in K2EDTA tubes by collaborating institutions according to the institutions' own protocols. Collaborator samples were shipped for TCRbeta analysis as frozen whole blood, isolated PBMCs, or DNA extracted from either sample type. As for this clone: What this receptor recognizes is not known. Base qualities are not provided; no much larger clone lies one nucleotide away.

TCRbeta CDR3 regions were amplified from genomic DNA using the immunoSEQ Assay, a bias-controlled multiplex PCR. As for the original processing: Within the assay, amplification of reference gene primers was used to estimate how many nucleated cells each sample contained. To quantify the absolute abundance of each unique TCRbeta CDR3 rearrangement, sequence reads were collapsed and filtered. For each sample, productive Simpson clonality was calculated as the square root of Simpson's diversity index over productive rearrangements. This is the immuneACCESS table as TCRdb keeps it, with only in-frame sequences that have V and J called. A part of the clones is gone; compared with another copy, unresolved V genes explain less than half, and the rest is unexplained. The D gene and trimming were derived from the DNA, and the V and J assignments and clone size from that table. The sample records 87,000 or so clones, 90% of which are singletons. In total, the top ten clones hold approximately 7% of the sample.

The sequence was obtained from a man aged 18 to 30 with COVID-19, enrolled during active disease. The sequence links TRBV4-3 to TRBJ2-1; TRBD2 could be the D gene, as 6 bases match. Sample: peripheral blood. The DNA sequence is given as TGCGCCAGCAGCCACGGAGGGCGGAATGAGCAGTTCTTC. This encodes CASSHGGRNEQFF.